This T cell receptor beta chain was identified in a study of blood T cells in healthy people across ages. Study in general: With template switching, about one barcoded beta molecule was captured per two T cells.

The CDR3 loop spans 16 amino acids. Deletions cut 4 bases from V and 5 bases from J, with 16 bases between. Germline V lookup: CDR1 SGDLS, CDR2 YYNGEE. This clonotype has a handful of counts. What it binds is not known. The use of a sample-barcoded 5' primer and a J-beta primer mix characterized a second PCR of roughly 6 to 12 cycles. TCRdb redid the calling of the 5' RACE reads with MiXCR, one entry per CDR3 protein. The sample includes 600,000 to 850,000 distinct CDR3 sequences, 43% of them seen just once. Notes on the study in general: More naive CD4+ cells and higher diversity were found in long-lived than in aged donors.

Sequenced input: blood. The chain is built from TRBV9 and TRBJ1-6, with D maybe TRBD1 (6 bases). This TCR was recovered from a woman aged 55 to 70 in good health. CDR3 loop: CASSFHPDSDNSPLHF. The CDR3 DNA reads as TGTGCCAGCAGCTTCCATCCGGACAGTGATAATTCACCCCTCCACTTT.